This TCR beta chain is drawn from a study of cytomegalovirus exposure and HLA in healthy donors. Whole-study context: In terms of ancestry, the Caucasian-associated cluster contained 75% to 85% of the approximately 380 genotyped donors. Points from the study as a whole: Reports showed the classifier diagnosing cytomegalovirus status with high specificity and sensitivity. In a later analysis, a missense DCLRE1C variant was linked to TCR beta V- and J-gene trimming. Segments of the TCR beta V type were, in most cases, productive about 90% or about 30% of the time in an earlier analysis.

Details on this clone: Its matching antigen is unknown.

CDR3 length: 14 residues. The germline V gene has CDR1 MNHEY and CDR2 SMNVEV (reference sequence). The V gene lost 0 bases and the J gene lost 1 base, with 7 bases spanning the gap. PCR amplification relied on 60 Vbeta primers (plus 13 Jbeta primers). Libraries were prepared by immunoSEQ multiplex PCR; TCRdb keeps only in-frame clonotypes and omits some of them. The data contain 95,000 to 130,000 clones, 50% to 65% of them singletons. This chain joins TRBV27 and TRBJ2-7; D gene ambiguous. The receptor comes from a woman between 40 and 50 years old in good health and CMV-seropositive. The sample consisted of PBMCs. In DNA, the CDR3 is TGTGCCAGCAGTTTATCGGCGGATTCCTACGAGCAGTACTTC. Its translation: CASSLSADSYEQYF.